This TCR beta chain was sequenced during a study of beta chain features in type 1 diabetes. Looking at the study overall: Sorted cells, 107,917,701 in number, were examined across all samples.

Germline lookup yields CDR1 LNHNV and CDR2 YYDKDF (reference sequence). V was clipped by 5 bases and J by 5 bases; unmatched bases: 6. The CDR3 is 14 residues long. This clone has more than one count but fewer than ten. The study reverse transcribed the entire isolated RNA, so it sequenced expressed TCRB transcripts. The data were produced by immunoSEQ multiplex PCR, yet TCRdb's version contains in-frame clones alone and is incomplete. This sample carries roughly 380,000 clones, roughly a fifth of them seen once, and the ten largest clones take 0.035% to 0.05%. The TCR comes from a woman aged 18 to 35 in good health. Sequenced material: naive CD4+ T cells from blood. This chain links TRBV15 with TRBJ2-7, with 10 positions matching TRBD1. In DNA, the CDR3 is TGTGCCACCAGCTCCCGACAGGGGGCCGACGAGCAGTACTTC. Translation: CATSSRQGADEQYF.